A single sample is the source of the 10 T cell receptor beta chains below, sequenced in a study of CD8 T cells in Susac syndrome. RNA amounts of about 0.45 to 1 ug underwent reverse transcription with random hexamers. TCRdb processed the immunoSEQ multiplex PCR reads anew with MiXCR; each CDR3 protein has one entry. Of more than 150,000 distinct CDR3 sequences in the sample, 90% to 97% were seen once. The sequenced sample was CD4+ T cells from PBMCs. The receptors shown here come from a human donor with Susac syndrome.

The chain carries TRBV6-5 and TRBJ1-1; 7 nucleotides match TRBD1. Germline loops: CDR1 MNHEY, CDR2 SVGAGI. The CDR3 covers 12 residues. V was clipped by 6 bases and J by 10 bases; unmatched bases: 8. The CDR3 DNA follows: TGTGCCAGCAGCAGCAGGGGGATTAGAGCTTTCTTT. Translating it yields CASSSRGIRAFF.

This sequence joins TRBV7-9 and TRBJ2-7; D is uncertain. Germline V gene data show CDR1 as SEHNR and CDR2 as FQNEAQ (reference sequence). Trimming stripped 6 bases from V and 2 bases from J, with 17 bases between. The CDR3 spans 15 residues. In DNA form, the CDR3 reads TGTGCCAGCAGGGCGACCGGGCCGAAAGCCTACGAGCAGTACTTC. Its protein product is CASRATGPKAYEQYF. The whole variable domain, remainder taken from reference TRBV7-9 and TRBJ2-7, is DTGVSQNPRHKITKRGQNVTFRCDPISEHNRLYWYRQTLGQGPEFLTYFQNEAQLEKSRLLSDRFSAERPKGSFSTLEIQRTEQGDSAMYLCASRATGPKAYEQYFGPGTRLTVT.

As to this clonotype: One junction end does not reproduce the germline sequence, and a read error may be involved. J is TRBJ1-1 and V is TRBV12-3 or TRBV12-4, with a tentative D call TRBD1 (6 bases). The CDR3 is 12 residues long. This CDR3 is CASSPYREEVFF. The CDR3 DNA reads as TGTGCCAGCAGTCCCTACAGGGAGGAAGTTTTCTTT.

This chain joins TRBV13 and TRBJ1-2; no clear D. The V gene's germline CDR1 is PRHDT and CDR2 FYEKMQ (reference sequence). The V end lost 4 bases, the J end lost 4 bases, and 10 bases lay between the germline ends. This CDR3 region has 13 residues. The CDR3 protein is CASSSANSYGYTF. CDR3 nucleotides: TGTGCCAGCAGCTCCGCCAATAGCTATGGCTACACCTTC.

The gene calls are TRBV30 and TRBJ1-2, with 8 positions matching TRBD1. The CDR3 extends over 13 amino acids. From germline, CDR1 is GTSNPN and CDR2 SVGIG (reference sequence). Trimming at V came to 2 bases and at J to 2 bases, leaving 1 base not matched to a gene. The CDR3, as DNA: TGTGCCTGGAGTAGGGACAGGAACTATGGCTACACCTTC. Its protein product is CAWSRDRNYGYTF.

The V gene is TRBV6-2 or TRBV6-3, the J gene TRBJ2-2; D call uncertain. The V and J ends lost 6 bases and 8 bases respectively, with 19 bases between them. From germline, CDR1 is MNHEY and CDR2 SVGEGT. The CDR3 extends over 15 amino acids. This CDR3 reads CASSQQPTVRGELFF. CDR3 nucleotides: TGTGCCAGCAGCCAACAACCCACTGTCCGGGGGGAGCTGTTTTTT.

The chain recombines TRBV30 with TRBJ1-1, with 9 bases that match TRBD1. Germline V gene data show CDR1 as GTSNPN and CDR2 as SVGIG (reference sequence). With V trimmed by 5 bases and J by 1 base, 14 bases remained unmatched. The CDR3 is made up of 17 amino acids. Here the CDR3 reads CAWARDTGGVRNTEAFF. CDR3 coding DNA: TGTGCCTGGGCCCGGGACACAGGGGGCGTAAGGAACACTGAAGCTTTCTTT.

In its sample, this clonotype was seen once. The V gene is TRBV28, the J gene TRBJ2-3; 8 bases are shared with TRBD2. After removal of 10 bases from V and 3 bases from J, the junction contained 6 bases not matched to a gene. Germline-derived CDR1 and CDR2 are MDHEN and SYDVKM. The CDR3 is made up of 13 amino acids. DNA for the CDR3: TGTGCCACCGGGGGGGGAACGACAGATACGCAGTATTTT. It yields the protein CATGGGTTDTQYF.

The chain recombines TRBV5-1 with TRBJ1-4; D gene unclear. The V and J ends lost 0 bases and 8 bases respectively, with 11 bases between them. Germline loops: CDR1 SGHRS, CDR2 YFSETQ. The length of the CDR3 is 14 residues. This CDR3 is CASSLGIAREKLFF. The CDR3 DNA is TGCGCCAGCAGCTTGGGTATAGCCAGAGAAAAACTGTTTTTT.

V usage is TRBV7-8 and J usage is TRBJ2-6, with a possible D match to TRBD1 (5 bases). The length of the CDR3 is 18 residues. The V gene's germline CDR1 is SGHVS and CDR2 FQNEAQ. Trimming took off 2 bases at V and 4 bases at J, with 18 bases between the two ends. The CDR3 DNA reads as TGTGCCAGCAGCTTAAGGGGTGCCCCTAATTCCGGGGCCAACGTCCTGACTTTC. Translating it yields CASSLRGAPNSGANVLTF.